One sample yielded the 13 T cell receptor beta chains listed below, sequenced in a study of regulatory T cells in long-lasting Graves disease. Arm-PCR of CDR3 regions and iRepertoire HTBI primers were the basis on which TCR beta libraries were built. Each CDR3 protein gets one entry after TCRdb re-called the multiplex PCR reads with MiXCR. The sample yields about 540,000 distinct CDR3 sequences, about 14% seen once. This sample's time point: newly diagnosed GD, antithyroid drugs for less than 3 months. The authors made the TCR library using RNA they extracted from PBMCs. These data were likewise used in another study, on T cells in Graves' hyperthyroidism and ophthalmopathy.

This specimen was peripheral blood mononuclear cells (PBMCs), taken at new diagnosis, from a patient treated with antithyroid drugs. The origin of the receptors is a man aged 30-40 years with Graves disease.

This chain uses TRBV27 with TRBJ2-5; 7 nucleotides agree with TRBD2. The V and J ends lost 6 bases and 5 bases, in that order; junction bases with no gene match: 9. The CDR3 has 14 amino acids. CDR1 is MNHEY and CDR2 is SMNVEV in the germline V gene (reference sequence). The CDR3 protein is CASRRLAELETQYF. Written as DNA, the CDR3 is TGTGCCAGCAGAAGACTAGCAGAGTTGGAGACCCAGTACTTC.

There are a few counts of this clonotype. The CDR3 loop reads CASSLVDLQVEQYF. CDR3 nucleotide sequence: TGTGCCAGCAGCTTGGTCGACCTCCAAGTCGAGCAGTACTTC. The rearrangement joins TRBV5-6 to TRBJ2-7; D call uncertain. Germline V gene data show CDR1 as SGHDT and CDR2 as YYEEEE. Trimming stripped 0 bases from V and 6 bases from J, with 13 bases between. The CDR3 has 14 amino acids.

The chain carries TRBV20-1 and TRBJ1-6; D uncertain. From germline, CDR1 is DFQATT and CDR2 SNEGSKA (reference sequence). The CDR3 runs 13 residues. V was clipped by 3 bases and J by 7 bases, with 10 bases between them. The chain's CDR3 is CSARGRENSPLHF. The CDR3 bases are TGCAGTGCTAGGGGCCGGGAAAATTCACCCCTCCACTTT.

Ten or more counts support this clonotype. This sequence joins TRBV12-3 or TRBV12-4 and TRBJ1-2; maybe TRBD1 (5 bases). CDR3 length: 14 amino acids. The V end was cut by 5 bases, the J end by 4 bases, with 14 bases between. The DNA of the CDR3 is TGTGCCAGCAGTCCAATGGGGGGGGTCTATGGCTACACCTTC. Translating it yields CASSPMGGVYGYTF.

In its sample, this clonotype was seen many times. This sequence joins TRBV7-8 and TRBJ2-3; D not resolved. This CDR3 contains 13 residues. CDR1 is SGHVS, CDR2 FQNEAQ, per germline. The V gene lost 5 bases and the J gene lost 6 bases, with 12 bases spanning the gap. The CDR3 loop is CASSPYPADTQYF. CDR3 DNA: TGTGCCAGCAGCCCCTACCCAGCGGATACGCAGTATTTT.

This clonotype was recorded many times. This chain uses TRBV7-9 with TRBJ1-6, with no clear D. V shed 5 bases and J shed 7 bases, with 9 bases lying between them. CDR1 is SEHNR and CDR2 is FQNEAQ in the germline V gene (reference sequence). The CDR3 covers 13 residues. The CDR3 coding sequence is TGTGCCAGCAGCCCCGAGTTCAATTCACCCCTCCACTTT. Translation gives CASSPEFNSPLHF.

The chain links TRBV18 to TRBJ2-2; 7 nucleotides align to TRBD1. The CDR3 is made up of 17 amino acids. The V gene end was trimmed by 4 bases and the J gene end by 5 bases; junction bases not matched to a gene: 13. Germline V lookup: CDR1 KGHSH, CDR2 LQKENI. CDR3 in DNA: TGTGCCAGCTCACTCTGGTCTACAGGGGTCGGAACCGGGGAGCTGTTTTTT. Translated, it gives CASSLWSTGVGTGELFF. Complete variable domain (other parts from reference TRBV18 and TRBJ2-2): NAGVMQNPRHLVRRRGQEARLRCSPMKGHSHVYWYRQLPEEGLKFMVYLQKENIIDESGMPKERFSAEFPKEGPSILRIQQVVRGDSAAYFCASSLWSTGVGTGELFFGEGSRLTVL.

The chain recombines TRBV5-1 with TRBJ2-7; the D is unclear. Germline CDR1 and CDR2: SGHRS and YFSETQ. V lost 4 bases, J lost 7 bases, and 15 bases lay in between. The CDR3 is 13 residues long. CDR3 loop: CASSPRTMGEQYF. Written as DNA, the CDR3 is TGCGCCAGCAGCCCAAGGACGATGGGGGAGCAGTACTTC.

V usage is TRBV7-9 and J usage is TRBJ1-2; unclear D gene. V lost 2 bases and J lost 2, with 12 bases in between. Germline V gene lookup returns CDR1 SEHNR and CDR2 FQNEAQ (reference sequence). The CDR3 has 15 amino acids. CDR3 amino acids: CASSLPAWLNYGYTF. The CDR3 DNA follows: TGTGCCAGCAGCTTACCCGCTTGGCTGAACTATGGCTACACCTTC.

This clonotype was observed at least ten times. V is TRBV7-2 and J is TRBJ2-1; D gene unclear. V dropped 1 base and J dropped 8 bases, with 12 bases sitting between them. Germline values: CDR1 SGHTA, CDR2 FQGNSA. This CDR3 contains 14 residues. As DNA, the CDR3 is TGTGCCAGCAGCTTAGGTGGTCGCCAATATGAGCAGTTCTTC. This translates into CASSLGGRQYEQFF.

This clonotype showed up many times. V usage is TRBV2 and J usage is TRBJ2-1; 8 bases line up with TRBD1. After removal of 4 bases from V and 8 bases from J, the junction contained 10 bases not matched to a gene. CDR1 SNHLY and CDR2 FYNNEI come from the germline V gene. This CDR3 comprises 15 residues. Here the CDR3 DNA reads TGTGCCAGCAGTGTACAGGGGGGTGGTTTGTATGAGCAGTTCTTC. Translating it yields CASSVQGGGLYEQFF.

This clonotype was counted many times. The rearrangement links TRBV9 to TRBJ2-7; 10 bases are a match to TRBD2. The CDR3 is 16 amino acids. V lost 1 base and J lost 5; bases outside the gene matches: 9. CDR1 and CDR2 (germline): SGDLS, YYNGEE. As DNA, the CDR3 is TGTGCCAGCAGCGTATTCCACGGGAGCGGGAGGGACGAGCAGTACTTC. As protein: CASSVFHGSGRDEQYF.

The genes are TRBV7-2 and TRBJ2-1, with a possible D match to TRBD2 (6 bases). The CDR3 extends over 15 amino acids. Trimming took off 0 bases at V and 2 bases at J, with 8 bases between the two ends. Germline CDR1 is SGHTA and CDR2 is FQGNSA. DNA for the CDR3: TGTGCCAGCAGCTTAGCGGAGGGAACCTACAATGAGCAGTTCTTC. Its protein is CASSLAEGTYNEQFF.